What follows are 17 T cell receptor beta chains derived from one specimen sequenced in a study of T-cell memory formation after mild COVID-19. TCRdb reprocessed the 5' RACE reads via MiXCR and lists one record per CDR3 protein. There are tens of thousands of distinct CDR3 sequences in the sample; about 15% occur only once, and about 31% lies in the top ten. Source material: PBMCs or a T cell subset sorted from them (not recorded which). These receptors were obtained from an adult woman who had mild COVID-19 (a few samples of this study predate the infection). Cell type and time point are not known.

This clonotype was seen only a few times. The chain links TRBV29-1 to TRBJ1-1; D gene uncertain. CDR3 length: 13 amino acids. Germline assignment: CDR1 SQVTM and CDR2 ANQGSEA. Trimming took 0 bases from V and 7 from J, leaving 12 bases between them. This chain's CDR3 is CSVEDDIQIEAFF. CDR3 bases: TGCAGCGTTGAAGACGATATACAGATTGAAGCTTTCTTT.

This clonotype was seen more than once but under ten times. The chain links TRBV6-2 or TRBV6-3 to TRBJ2-7; perhaps TRBD1 as D (6 bases). V was trimmed by 6 bases and J by 1 base, leaving 13 bases between them. The CDR3 covers 14 residues. Germline values: CDR1 MNHEY, CDR2 SVGEGT. CDR3 amino acids: CASRRDTSSYEQYF. The CDR3 coding sequence is TGTGCCAGCAGACGGGACACCTCGTCCTACGAGCAGTACTTC.

The chain is built from TRBV2 and TRBJ2-1; 9 bases are shared with TRBD2. Germline CDR1 and CDR2: SNHLY and FYNNEI. The CDR3 totals 15 residues. V was pared by 4 bases and J by 4 bases, with 5 bases of the junction left unmatched. CDR3 region: CASSVVLAGYNEQFF. In nucleotides, the CDR3 is TGTGCCAGCAGTGTGGTGCTAGCGGGGTACAATGAGCAGTTCTTC.

Many counts were recorded for this clonotype. The V and J genes are TRBV6-6 and TRBJ2-2; D remains ambiguous. V was shortened by 0 bases and J by 6 bases, with 8 bases between the two germline ends. The CDR3 runs to 14 residues. From germline, CDR1 is MNHNY and CDR2 SVGAGI (reference sequence). The CDR3 bases are TGTGCCAGCAGTTACTCGTGGGGTGCCGGGGAGCTGTTTTTT. Residues: CASSYSWGAGELFF.

The chain has TRBV29-1 and TRBJ2-2, with TRBD1 matching over 10 bases. The length of the CDR3 is 14 residues. Germline V gene sequence: CDR1 SQVTM, CDR2 ANQGSEA. V lost 7 bases and J lost 4; bases outside the gene matches: 6. The CDR3 here is CSAKGTGVTGELFF. The CDR3 bases are TGCAGCGCTAAGGGGACAGGGGTCACCGGGGAGCTGTTTTTT.

This sequence joins TRBV19 and TRBJ2-1; no clear D. V shed 4 bases and J shed 2 bases, with 15 bases lying between them. Germline assignment: CDR1 LNHDA and CDR2 SQIVND (reference sequence). CDR3 length: 16 residues. The CDR3 nucleotides read TGTGCCAGTAGTAAAACCGACTCGTACCCCTACAATGAGCAGTTCTTC. The encoded protein is CASSKTDSYPYNEQFF.

This clonotype appeared a few times. This chain uses TRBV3-1 with TRBJ2-2; D is uncertain. Per germline, CDR1 LGHDT and CDR2 YNNKEL (reference sequence). Trimming cost V 5 bases and J 6 bases, with 16 bases left between them. The CDR3 has 15 residues. CDR3 protein: CASSGAGLTAGELFF. The CDR3 bases are TGTGCCAGCAGCGGAGCCGGTCTGACTGCCGGGGAGCTGTTTTTT.

This clonotype was observed a handful of times. The CDR3 protein is CASSSAISGYTF. The CDR3 DNA sequence: TGTGCCAGCAGCAGCGCAATCAGTGGCTACACCTTC. The V and J genes are TRBV7-9 and TRBJ1-2; D gene ambiguous. The CDR3 is 12 amino acids. Looked up from germline, CDR1 is SEHNR and CDR2 is FQNEAQ (reference sequence). V was trimmed by 5 bases and J by 7 bases, leaving 11 bases between them.

This clonotype has a handful of counts. The genes are TRBV29-1 and TRBJ1-1; D is perhaps TRBD1 (5 bases). CDR3 length: 13 residues. Germline V CDR1 and CDR2: SQVTM, ANQGSEA. V was shortened by 2 bases and J by 2 bases, with 9 bases between the two germline ends. CDR3 protein: CSVEKGYNTEAFF. The CDR3 coding sequence is TGCAGCGTTGAAAAGGGGTACAACACTGAAGCTTTCTTT.

This clonotype was seen repeatedly, ten times or more. CDR3 nucleotides: TGCGCCAGCAGCCCAGGACTAGCGGGAGGGGCAGATACGCAGTATTTT. Amino acid sequence: CASSPGLAGGADTQYF. The chain links TRBV5-1 to TRBJ2-3; 15 positions agree with TRBD2. Germline V gene lookup returns CDR1 SGHRS and CDR2 YFSETQ. The V gene end was trimmed by 4 bases and the J gene end by 4 bases; junction bases not matched to a gene: 4. The CDR3 loop spans 16 amino acids.

This clonotype was seen only a few times. The chain recombines TRBV21-1 with TRBJ2-7; the table calls TRBD1, which could not be checked here. TRBV21-1 is deemed a pseudogene. CDR3 length: 15 residues. The CDR3 bases are TGTGCCAGCAGCAGAAGGGACAGCAACACCTCCGAGCAGTACTTC. Protein sequence: CASSRRDSNTSEQYF.

This clonotype showed up just a few times. This chain connects TRBV6-5 to TRBJ2-6; D unclear. Trimming pared 3 bases from V and 2 bases from J, leaving 17 bases between. Germline loops: CDR1 MNHEY, CDR2 SVGAGI. This CDR3 has 18 residues. The CDR3 DNA reads TGTGCCAGCAGTTATGACGTAGATAGCATAACTGGGGCCAACGTCCTGACTTTC. The encoded protein is CASSYDVDSITGANVLTF.

The gene calls are TRBV20-1 and TRBJ2-3; D is ambiguous. The CDR3 has 14 residues. V dropped 0 bases and J dropped 2 bases, with 9 bases sitting between them. CDR1 and CDR2 from the germline V gene are DFQATT and SNEGSKA (reference sequence). The CDR3 DNA reads TGCAGTGCTAGAGATAACTTATACACAGATACGCAGTATTTT. It specifies CSARDNLYTDTQYF.

The V and J genes are TRBV11-2 and TRBJ2-4, with 8 nucleotides matching TRBD1. Germline CDR1 and CDR2: SGHAT and FQNNGV. With V trimmed by 3 bases and J by 1 base, 2 bases remained unmatched. The CDR3 runs 15 residues. The CDR3, as DNA: TGTGCCAGCAGCTTGGACAGGGCGGCCAAAAACATTCAGTACTTC. It specifies CASSLDRAAKNIQYF. Based on the CDR3 plus reference TRBV11-2 and TRBJ2-4, the full variable domain is EAGVAQSPRYKIIEKRQSVAFWCNPISGHATLYWYQQILGQGPKLLIQFQNNGVVDDSQLPKDRFSAERLKGVDSTLKIQPAKLEDSAVYLCASSLDRAAKNIQYFGAGTRLSVL.

This clonotype was seen at least ten times. The V call is TRBV12-3 or TRBV12-4, the J call TRBJ2-1; TRBD2 matches at 11 bases. This CDR3 has 18 residues. V dropped 5 bases and J dropped 1; count of bases not matched to a gene: 10. CDR3 residues: CASSPGTSGWESYNEQFF. The CDR3 nucleotides are TGTGCCAGCAGTCCCGGGACTAGCGGTTGGGAGTCCTACAATGAGCAGTTCTTC.

In regard to this clonotype: At one end, the junction sequence differs from germline, possibly due to a read error. The chain joins TRBV11-2 to TRBJ1-1, with 7 bases that match TRBD1. This CDR3 is built from 14 residues. Looked up from germline, CDR1 is SGHAT and CDR2 is FQNNGV. The CDR3 bases are TGTGCCAGCAACTTAGGGGGCGGGGGTACTGAAGCTTTCTTT. Translating gives CASNLGGGGTEAFF.

This clonotype was seen more than once but under ten times. The CDR3 protein is CSARARQREDWETQYF. CDR3 coding DNA: TGCAGTGCTAGAGCACGTCAGAGGGAGGATTGGGAGACCCAGTACTTC. The rearrangement joins TRBV20-1 to TRBJ2-5; weak D call: TRBD2 (6 bases). Germline CDR1 and CDR2: DFQATT and SNEGSKA (reference sequence). CDR3 size: 16 residues. Trimming stripped 1 base from V and 5 bases from J, with 20 bases between.